This T cell receptor beta chain was profiled in a study of Graves' ophthalmopathy and Graves' hyperthyroidism. In its sample, this clonotype was seen many times. TCR beta CDR3 regions were amplified from RNA transcripts. Second-round multiplex PCR came after first-round RT-PCR with HTBI primers. TCRdb re-called the multiplex PCR reads through MiXCR, storing one row per CDR3 protein. The table records about 180,000 distinct CDR3 sequences, over 35% of them present only once. Sample: peripheral blood. This clonotype originated in a middle-aged woman with Graves' ophthalmopathy.

CDR3 region: CASSVAGTNYGYTF. The CDR3 DNA sequence: TGCGCCAGCAGTGTTGCAGGGACCAACTATGGCTACACCTTC. V usage is TRBV10-2 and J usage is TRBJ1-2; D perhaps matches TRBD1 (5 bases). The V end lost 4 bases, the J end lost 2 bases, and 11 bases lay between the germline ends. The CDR3 runs to 14 residues. Germline loops: CDR1 WSHSY, CDR2 SAAADI.